A single sample is the source of the 22 T cell receptor beta chains below, sequenced in a study of molecular identifiers for immune sequencing clone quantification. TCRdb reanalysed the PCR reads using MiXCR and keeps one entry per CDR3 protein. The sample has about 36,000 distinct CDR3 sequences; approximately 17% are singletons. Sequenced: naive CD8+ T cells from blood, with Jurkat cell RNA spiked in. Documented subset: FACS-sorted CD8+CD4-CCR7+CD45RA+ naive T cells. The receptor set was obtained from a human donor in good health. Some libraries in this study had Jurkat cell RNA spiked in.

This clonotype ranks as medium-sized. This CDR3 reads CASSYGGNPYNEQFF. For the CDR3, the DNA is TGTGCCAGCAGTTACGGGGGGAACCCCTACAATGAGCAGTTCTTC. The chain recombines TRBV6-2 or TRBV6-3 with TRBJ2-1; D might be TRBD2 (6 bases). Germline V CDR1 and CDR2: MNHEY, SVGEGT. The CDR3 is 15 residues long. Trimming removed 2 bases at V and 2 bases at J, with 10 bases between.

This clonotype showed up many times. The chain employs TRBV19 and TRBJ2-1, with D possibly TRBD2 on 5 matching bases. The CDR3 consists of 13 residues. The germline gives CDR1 LNHDA, CDR2 SQIVND (reference sequence). Trimming left V 7 bases short and J 3 bases short, with 10 bases between. The DNA of the CDR3 is TGTGCCAGTAACGGGGAAGTCTACAATGAGCAGTTCTTC. Its protein is CASNGEVYNEQFF. The whole variable domain, filled in from reference TRBV19 and TRBJ2-1, reads DGGITQSPKYLFRKEGQNVTLSCEQNLNHDAMYWYRQDPGQGLRLIYYSQIVNDFQKGDIAEGYSVSREKKESFPLTVTSAQKNPTAFYLCASNGEVYNEQFFGPGTRLTVL.

This clonotype has ten or more counts. This chain joins TRBV5-1 and TRBJ2-7; 7 bases map to TRBD2. V shed 0 bases and J 1 base; nucleotides not matched to a gene: 1. Germline CDR1 reads SGHRS; CDR2 reads YFSETQ. CDR3 length: 14 amino acids. CDR3 DNA sequence: TGCGCCAGCAGCTTGGGTAGCGGGTCCTACGAGCAGTACTTC. Its protein product is CASSLGSGSYEQYF.

This clonotype showed up many times. The chain combines TRBV7-2 with TRBJ2-7, with a possible D match to TRBD1 (6 bases). The germline V and J ends were trimmed by 5 bases and 4 bases, with 12 bases remaining between them. The CDR3 runs to 13 residues. Germline V gene lookup returns CDR1 SGHTA and CDR2 FQGNSA. The CDR3 protein is CASSPGTYYEQYF. CDR3 sequence (DNA): TGTGCCAGCAGCCCCGGGACATATTACGAGCAGTACTTC.

There are many counts of this clonotype. This chain links TRBV4-2 with TRBJ2-7, with 13 bases lining up with TRBD2. The CDR3 length is 16 residues. Germline CDR1 and CDR2: LGHNA and YNFKEQ. Unmatched junction bases numbered 10, after V lost 5 bases and J lost 6 bases. Here the CDR3 DNA reads TGTGCCAGCAGCTTATCTCCGGGACTAGCGGGACCCGAGCAGTACTTC. This gives the protein CASSLSPGLAGPEQYF.

The sample holds many counts of this clonotype. V gene TRBV6-5 combines with J gene TRBJ1-5; a possible D gene is TRBD1 (6 bases). The CDR3 has 17 residues. Germline V gene sequence: CDR1 MNHEY, CDR2 SVGAGI. V gave up 0 bases and J gave up 3 bases, with 15 bases separating them. This CDR3 reads CASSYSYRESANQPQHF. As DNA, the CDR3 is TGTGCCAGCAGTTACTCGTACAGGGAATCTGCCAATCAGCCCCAGCATTTT.

This chain joins TRBV28 and TRBJ2-2; 10 bases match TRBD2. V was pared by 3 bases and J by 5 bases, with 6 bases of the junction left unmatched. This CDR3 is built from 16 residues. Germline CDR1 is MDHEN and CDR2 is SYDVKM. The CDR3 spells CASSFWTSGETGELFF. Written as DNA, the CDR3 is TGTGCCAGCAGTTTTTGGACTAGCGGAGAAACCGGGGAGCTGTTTTTT.

This clonotype has ten or more counts. The chain links TRBV12-3 or TRBV12-4 to TRBJ1-5, with 8 positions matching TRBD1. The V and J ends lost 8 bases and 6 bases, in that order; junction bases with no gene match: 9. CDR3 length: 14 amino acids. The CDR3 loop reads CASSPQGAGQPQHF. In nucleotides, the CDR3 is TGTGCCAGCTCTCCTCAGGGGGCTGGTCAGCCCCAGCATTTT.

The rearrangement links TRBV11-3 to TRBJ2-2; 9 bases are shared with TRBD1. There are 15 residues in the CDR3. V lost 5 bases and J lost 8; bases outside the gene matches: 9. Germline CDR1 reads SGHNT; CDR2 reads YENEEA. The CDR3 DNA is TGTGCCAGCAGCGCCGGGACAGGGACGGGAGGGGAGCTGTTTTTT. Protein: CASSAGTGTGGELFF. The full variable domain, its missing parts supplied by reference TRBV11-3 and TRBJ2-2, is EAGVVQSPRYKIIEKKQPVAFWCNPISGHNTLYWYLQNLGQGPELLIRYENEEAVDDSQLPKDRFSAERLKGVDSTLKIQPAELGDSAVYLCASSAGTGTGGELFFGEGSRLTVL.

This clonotype was seen more than once but under ten times. The V gene is TRBV11-2, the J gene TRBJ2-1, with D perhaps matching TRBD2 (7 bases). V was trimmed by 7 bases and J by 4 bases, leaving 20 bases between them. Germline CDR1 and CDR2: SGHAT and FQNNGV. The CDR3 consists of 16 residues. The CDR3: CASTFEAGQVYNEQFF. DNA for the CDR3: TGTGCCAGCACCTTCGAAGCGGGACAAGTTTACAATGAGCAGTTCTTC.

This clonotype was observed a few times. The V call is TRBV11-2, the J call TRBJ2-3; D remains ambiguous. CDR1 and CDR2 from the germline V gene are SGHAT and FQNNGV. V shed 6 bases and J shed 10 bases, with 11 bases lying between them. The CDR3 totals 11 residues. The CDR3 sequence is CASSSGPAQYF. The CDR3 region has the DNA TGTGCCAGCAGTTCAGGTCCCGCGCAGTATTTT. The full variable domain, completed using reference TRBV11-2 and TRBJ2-3, is EAGVAQSPRYKIIEKRQSVAFWCNPISGHATLYWYQQILGQGPKLLIQFQNNGVVDDSQLPKDRFSAERLKGVDSTLKIQPAKLEDSAVYLCASSSGPAQYFGPGTRLTVL.

This clonotype was recorded at least ten times. CDR3 sequence reads: CASSFLGLADYNEQFF. For the CDR3, the DNA is TGTGCCAGCAGTTTTTTAGGCCTAGCGGATTACAATGAGCAGTTCTTC. The chain employs TRBV12-3 or TRBV12-4 and TRBJ2-1; 7 bases line up with TRBD2. V dropped 3 bases and J dropped 4; count of bases not matched to a gene: 9. The CDR3 sequence is 16 residues long.

This clonotype was observed a few times. This sequence joins TRBV20-1 and TRBJ1-5; D remains ambiguous. The germline V gene has CDR1 DFQATT and CDR2 SNEGSKA (reference sequence). Deletions cut 3 bases from V and 3 bases from J, with 9 bases between. The CDR3 has 13 amino acids. The CDR3 spells CSASDDSNQPQHF. The CDR3 region has the DNA TGCAGTGCTAGTGATGATTCCAATCAGCCCCAGCATTTT.

This clonotype showed up many times. This chain links TRBV28 with TRBJ2-1; D perhaps matches TRBD1 (6 bases). Trimming stripped 2 bases from V and 3 bases from J, with 14 bases between. Germline V gene lookup returns CDR1 MDHEN and CDR2 SYDVKM. The CDR3 has 16 amino acids. Written as DNA, the CDR3 is TGTGCCAGCAGTTTAGTCCCTGGGACAAGCTACAATGAGCAGTTCTTC. As protein: CASSLVPGTSYNEQFF.

This clonotype was recorded many times. The chain couples TRBV19 to TRBJ2-1; D unclear. The CDR3 consists of 12 residues. V was pared by 5 bases and J by 6 bases, with 8 bases between. From germline, CDR1 is LNHDA and CDR2 SQIVND (reference sequence). The CDR3 loop reads CASSPTANEQFF. CDR3 sequence (DNA): TGTGCCAGTAGTCCCACTGCCAATGAGCAGTTCTTC.

The chain is built from TRBV4-3 and TRBJ2-7, with a tentative D call TRBD1 (6 bases). Germline V gives CDR1 LGHNA, CDR2 YSLEER. V dropped 0 bases and J dropped 4 bases, with 16 bases sitting between them. This CDR3 contains 16 residues. CDR3 in amino acids: CASSQDLGRGDYEQYF. The CDR3, as DNA: TGCGCCAGCAGCCAAGATCTGGGCAGGGGAGATTACGAGCAGTACTTC.

This clonotype was recorded a few times. The chain employs TRBV5-1 and TRBJ2-5; D may be TRBD2 (5 bases). Germline CDR1 reads SGHRS; CDR2 reads YFSETQ. The CDR3 sequence is 14 residues long. The V end was cut by 0 bases, the J end by 3 bases, with 9 bases between. CDR3 in amino acids: CASSLDPGKETQYF. Here the CDR3 DNA reads TGCGCCAGCAGCTTGGATCCGGGGAAAGAGACCCAGTACTTC.

This clonotype came up a few times. The chain recombines TRBV4-1 with TRBJ1-2; D perhaps matches TRBD1 (5 bases). The germline V gene encodes CDR1 MGHRA and CDR2 YSYEKL. The CDR3 spans 16 residues. Deletions cut 3 bases from V and 6 bases from J, with 20 bases between. The CDR3 DNA reads as TGCGCCAGCAGCCACACCTTACTAATTGAGGGGCATGGCTACACCTTC. It codes for CASSHTLLIEGHGYTF.

In this sample, this clonotype turned up many times. This chain joins TRBV29-1 and TRBJ2-3; 12 bases are a match to TRBD2. The CDR3 is 15 residues long. The V and J ends lost 6 bases and 1 base, in that order; junction bases with no gene match: 5. Germline V lookup: CDR1 SQVTM, CDR2 ANQGSEA. For the CDR3, the DNA is TGCAGCGTGAGGGGACTAGCGGGCCGCACAGATACGCAGTATTTT. Its protein product is CSVRGLAGRTDTQYF.

Many counts were recorded for this clonotype. The chain couples TRBV15 to TRBJ2-1; 10 positions match TRBD2. Looked up from germline, CDR1 is LNHNV and CDR2 is YYDKDF (reference sequence). This CDR3 comprises 16 residues. V dropped 2 bases and J dropped 6; count of bases not matched to a gene: 7. The CDR3 region is CATSRRPGLAPNEQFF. As DNA, the CDR3 is TGTGCCACCAGCAGACGCCCGGGACTAGCGCCCAATGAGCAGTTCTTC.

This clonotype was picked up many times. V usage is TRBV4-3 and J usage is TRBJ1-2, with D unclear. The CDR3 spans 15 residues. In germline, CDR1 is LGHNA, CDR2 YSLEER. Between the trimmed V and J ends, which lost 4 bases and 5 bases, there was a span of 17 bases. For the CDR3, the DNA is TGCGCCAGCAGCCCCAGGCCTCCCGATTCATATGGCTACACCTTC. It translates to CASSPRPPDSYGYTF.

This clonotype has a count of ten or more. V is TRBV28 and J is TRBJ2-7; D gene uncertain. The CDR3 has 12 residues. CDR1 MDHEN and CDR2 SYDVKM come from the germline V gene. The V gene lost 1 base and the J gene lost 6 bases, with 7 bases spanning the gap. CDR3 region: CASSLYGGEQYF. DNA of the CDR3: TGTGCCAGCAGTTTATATGGCGGCGAGCAGTACTTC.